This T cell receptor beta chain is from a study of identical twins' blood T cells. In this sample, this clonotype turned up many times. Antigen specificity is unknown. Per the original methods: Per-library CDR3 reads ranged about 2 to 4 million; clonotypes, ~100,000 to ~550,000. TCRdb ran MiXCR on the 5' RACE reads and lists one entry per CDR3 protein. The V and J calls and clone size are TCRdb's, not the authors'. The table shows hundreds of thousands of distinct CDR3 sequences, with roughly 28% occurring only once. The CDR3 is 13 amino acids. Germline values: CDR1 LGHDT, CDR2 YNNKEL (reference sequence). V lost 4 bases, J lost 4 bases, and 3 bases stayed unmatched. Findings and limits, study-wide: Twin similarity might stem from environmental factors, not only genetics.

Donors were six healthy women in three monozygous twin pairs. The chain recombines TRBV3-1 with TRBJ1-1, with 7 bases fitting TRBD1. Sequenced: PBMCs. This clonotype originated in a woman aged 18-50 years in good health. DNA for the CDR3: TGTGCCAGCAGCCCGACAGGGACCACTGAAGCTTTCTTT. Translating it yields CASSPTGTTEAFF.